The source of this T cell receptor (beta chain) is a study of cytomegalovirus exposure and HLA in healthy donors. Overall study: It was reported in a later analysis that the same platform had been used for the 120 or so validation repertoires as for the 550 to 700 first-cohort repertoires.

This table comes from immunoSEQ multiplex PCR, and its TCRdb copy is limited to in-frame clones, with some not included. The data hold about 200,000 clones, with about 79% observed a single time. In this sample, this clone turned up a few times. Its specificity is not known. The germline V gene encodes CDR1 MRHNA and CDR2 SNTAGT. Trimming removed 5 bases at V and 1 base at J, with 14 bases between. CDR3 length: 15 amino acids. Study-wide results and limits: In vitro, a few CMV-associated chains proved specific for CMV antigens. TCR clusters originating in the first cohort tended to co-occur in the roughly 120 validation repertoires, according to a later analysis. As was reported, the classifier diagnosed cytomegalovirus status with high specificity and sensitivity.

The chain is built from TRBV6-4 and TRBJ1-1, with D possibly matching TRBD1 (6 bases). The source of this sequence is a woman aged 25 to 39 in good health and CMV-seropositive. The sample taken for sequencing was PBMCs. CDR3 amino acids: CASSLSGTTNTEAFF. In DNA form, the CDR3 reads TGTGCCAGCAGTCTCTCCGGGACAACGAACACTGAAGCTTTCTTT.